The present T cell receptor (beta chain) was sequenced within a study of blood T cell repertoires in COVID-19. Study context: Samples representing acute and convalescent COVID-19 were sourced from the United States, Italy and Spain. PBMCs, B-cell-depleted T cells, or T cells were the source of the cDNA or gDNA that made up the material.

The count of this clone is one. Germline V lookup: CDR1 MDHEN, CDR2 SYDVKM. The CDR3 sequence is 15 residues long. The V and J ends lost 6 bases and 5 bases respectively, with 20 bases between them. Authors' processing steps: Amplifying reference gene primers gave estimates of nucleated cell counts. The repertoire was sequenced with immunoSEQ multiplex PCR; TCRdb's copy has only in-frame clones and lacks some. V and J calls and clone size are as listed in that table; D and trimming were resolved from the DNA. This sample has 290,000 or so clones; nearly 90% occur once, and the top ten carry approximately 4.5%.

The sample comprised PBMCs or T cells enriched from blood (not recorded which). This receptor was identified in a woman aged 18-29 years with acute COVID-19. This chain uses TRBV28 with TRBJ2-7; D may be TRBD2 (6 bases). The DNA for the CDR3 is TGTGCCAGCAGCCCGAGTGGAGGGAGCTCGAACGAGCAGTACTTC. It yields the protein CASSPSGGSSNEQYF.